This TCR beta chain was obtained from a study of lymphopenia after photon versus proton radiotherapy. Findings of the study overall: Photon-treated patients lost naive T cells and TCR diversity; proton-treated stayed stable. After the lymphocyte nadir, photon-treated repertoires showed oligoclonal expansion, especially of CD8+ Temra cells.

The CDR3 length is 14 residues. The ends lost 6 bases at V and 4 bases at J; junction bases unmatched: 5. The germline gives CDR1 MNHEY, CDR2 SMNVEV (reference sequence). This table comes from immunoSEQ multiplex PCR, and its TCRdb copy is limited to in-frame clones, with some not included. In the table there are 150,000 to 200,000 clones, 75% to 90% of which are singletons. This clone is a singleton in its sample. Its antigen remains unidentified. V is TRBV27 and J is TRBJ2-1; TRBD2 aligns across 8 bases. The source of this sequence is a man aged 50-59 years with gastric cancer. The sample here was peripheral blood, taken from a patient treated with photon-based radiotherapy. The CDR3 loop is CASSEREPYNEQFF. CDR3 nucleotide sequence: TGTGCCAGCAGCGAGCGGGAGCCTTACAATGAGCAGTTCTTC.